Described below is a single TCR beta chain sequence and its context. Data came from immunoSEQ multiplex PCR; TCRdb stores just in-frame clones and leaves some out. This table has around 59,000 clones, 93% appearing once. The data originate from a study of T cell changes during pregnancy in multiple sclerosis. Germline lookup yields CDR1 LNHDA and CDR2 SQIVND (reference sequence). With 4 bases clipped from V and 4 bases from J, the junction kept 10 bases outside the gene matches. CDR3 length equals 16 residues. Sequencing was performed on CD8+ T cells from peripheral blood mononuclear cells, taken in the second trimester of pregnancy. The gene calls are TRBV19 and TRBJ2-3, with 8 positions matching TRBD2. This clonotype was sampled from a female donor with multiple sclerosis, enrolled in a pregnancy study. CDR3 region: CASSTRVSGNADTQYF. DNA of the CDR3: TGTGCCAGTAGTACCCGGGTTAGCGGGAATGCAGATACGCAGTATTTT.